Given below is one T cell receptor beta chain in context. The antigen it binds to is not known. No base quality information exists; no much larger clone differs at one position. The trial excluded patients who had a history of autoimmune disease or were on systemic immunosuppression. Peripheral blood for TCR sequencing was collected from all dose cohorts at baseline, on cycle 4 day 1, and on cycle 7 day 1. The samples were taken from a phase I, first-in-human, multicenter, open-label dose-escalation trial of ivuxolimab. Adults with locally advanced or metastatic head and neck squamous cell, hepatocellular, melanoma or renal cell carcinoma were enrolled in the trial. Before TCR sequencing, CD4+ T cells and CD8+ T cells from peripheral blood were sorted into separate populations. The data stem from a study of OX40 agonist ivuxolimab in advanced cancers. Notes on the research overall: The costimulatory receptor OX40 (CD134) was targeted by ivuxolimab, a fully human IgG2 agonistic monoclonal antibody. The point of sequencing TCRbeta in the periphery was to test whether ivuxolimab changed TCR sequence diversity and drove clonal T-cell expansion. Of the approximately 54 dose-escalation patients, hepatocellular carcinoma was present in around 20, melanoma in approximately 15, renal cell carcinoma in 9 and head and neck cancer in 9. The paper covers the monotherapy dose-escalation part of the phase I ivuxolimab trial, which included N ≈ 50 patients. In the dose-escalation cohort, 82.7% of patients were male, and the mean age was around 60 years with a range of roughly 20 to 85. Partial responses occurred in three dose-escalation patients, of whom one had hepatocellular carcinoma and two had cutaneous melanoma. Intravenous ivuxolimab was administered to patients every 2 weeks at six dose levels: 0.01, 0.1, 0.3, 1.5, 3 and 10 mg/kg. Patients were allowed to have had prior anti-PD-1, anti-PD-L1 or anti-CTLA-4 therapy, and approximately 37% of the dose-escalation patients had been treated with checkpoint inhibitors.

Genomic DNA was isolated from the sorted cells so that the TCRbeta CDR3 region could be sequenced. TCRbeta CDR3 regions were sequenced using the immunoSEQ Assay. Not all clones reach the TCRdb copy of this immuneACCESS table, which keeps in-frame sequences only. Checked studies attribute under half of the gap to unresolved V genes and leave the rest unexplained. For this sample there are approximately 60,000 clones; approximately 80% appear just once. The ten most abundant clones make up roughly 2.1% of the sample. What the work shows at the level of the full study, not this receptor alone: After ivuxolimab, CD8+ T cells had more expanded clones than CD4+ T cells on average. Which antigens the clonally expanded peripheral T cells were specific for was not determined. At doses of 0.1 to 3.0 mg/kg, clonal expansion of both CD4+ and CD8+ T cells in blood was seen between baseline and week 6. Low levels of normalized T-cell clonal expansion were also shown by some nonresponding patients. In the 0.1-3.0 mg/kg groups, partial responders had among the lowest normalized peripheral clonal expansion, particularly in CD8+ T cells.

Spanning cysteine to phenylalanine, the CDR3 consists of 14 amino acids. Only the CDR3 DNA is retained, 42 bases long and in frame from the first base. Relative to germline, V is missing 3 bases and J is missing 1 base, with 2 bases of the junction outside any gene match. CDR1 and CDR2, looked up from the germline V gene, are SGHNT and YENEEA. Here the sequenced sample was CD4+ or CD8+ T cells sorted from blood, taken in a trial of the OX40 agonist ivuxolimab. The receptor's source is an adult with an advanced solid tumor such as melanoma, head and neck, liver or kidney cancer. The rearranged segments are TRBV11-3 and TRBJ1-1, and 7 bases in between align with TRBD1. The base sequence is TGTGCCAGCAGCTTCCACAGGGGGAACACTGAAGCTTTCTTT. This yields the protein CASSFHRGNTEAFF.